This record looks at one T cell receptor beta chain sequence and its context. The CDR3 is made up of 15 amino acids. CDR1 MNHNY and CDR2 SVGAGI come from the germline V gene (reference sequence). V lost 2 bases and J 4 bases, leaving 14 bases between the germline ends. This sample is part of a study of blood T cell repertoires in COVID-19. Study-wide background: Acute and convalescent COVID-19 specimens originated in the United States, Italy and Spain.

Per the original data handling: Estimated nucleated cell counts came from reference gene primer amplification. Clones were sequenced by immunoSEQ multiplex PCR, and TCRdb holds only the in-frame ones, with some missing. V and J calls and clone size come straight from that table; D and trimming were deduced from the DNA. The sample consists of some 190,000 clones, about four fifths of them appearing once. The Seattle patients, enrolled during active infection, were followed longitudinally. Sequencing was carried out using peripheral blood. This clonotype was obtained from a woman in her fifties or sixties with COVID-19, enrolled during active disease. The chain has TRBV6-6 and TRBJ1-1, with D perhaps matching TRBD1 (5 bases). In DNA form, the CDR3 reads TGTGCCAGCAGTTACGAAGGCAGGGTAGGCACTGAAGCTTTCTTT. It yields the protein CASSYEGRVGTEAFF.